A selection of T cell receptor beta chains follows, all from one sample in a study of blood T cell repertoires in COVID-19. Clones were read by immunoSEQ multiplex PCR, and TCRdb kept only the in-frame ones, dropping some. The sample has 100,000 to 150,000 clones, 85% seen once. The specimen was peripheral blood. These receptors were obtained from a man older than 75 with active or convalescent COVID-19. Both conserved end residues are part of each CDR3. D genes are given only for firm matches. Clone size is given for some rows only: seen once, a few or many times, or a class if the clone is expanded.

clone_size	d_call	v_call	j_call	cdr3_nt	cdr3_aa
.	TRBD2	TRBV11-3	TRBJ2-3	TGTGCCAGCAGCTTATTAGCGGGGGGATCCACAGATACGCAGTATTTT	CASSLLAGGSTDTQYF
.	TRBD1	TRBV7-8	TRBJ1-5	TGTGCCAGCAGCCCTAGTTCAGGGGGAGGTCAGCCCCAGCATTTT	CASSPSSGGGQPQHF
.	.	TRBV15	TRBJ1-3	TGTGCCACCAGCAGAGATCGCACAGCTGGAAACACCATATATTTT	CATSRDRTAGNTIYF
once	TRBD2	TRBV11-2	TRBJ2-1	TGTGCCAGCAGCTCCCGCGGGAGTTCCTACAATGAGCAGTTCTTC	CASSSRGSSYNEQFF
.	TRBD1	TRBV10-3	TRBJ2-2	TGTGCCATCACCCATGACAGGGGGCTTACCGGGGAGCTGTTTTTT	CAITHDRGLTGELFF
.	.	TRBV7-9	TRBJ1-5	TGTGCCAGCAGCCCCGGACAGATTAGCAATCAGCCCCAGCATTTT	CASSPGQISNQPQHF
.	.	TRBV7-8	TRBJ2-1	TGTGCCAGCAGCTTTATTACAGGGAGCGAGCAGTTCTTC	CASSFITGSEQFF
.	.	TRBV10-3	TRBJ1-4	TGTGCCATCAGTGTTGGGGCAGAGAATGAAAAACTGTTTTTT	CAISVGAENEKLFF
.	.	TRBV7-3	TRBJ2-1	TGTGCCAGCAAACCTCGCGCAAACTACAATGAGCAGTTCTTC	CASKPRANYNEQFF
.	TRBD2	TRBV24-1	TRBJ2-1	TGTGCCACCAGTGGCCCATGGACTAGCGGGAAATCCTACAATGAGCAGTTCTTC	CATSGPWTSGKSYNEQFF
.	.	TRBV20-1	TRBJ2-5	TGCAGTGCCCGTGGCGGAGAGACCCAGTACTTC	CSARGGETQYF
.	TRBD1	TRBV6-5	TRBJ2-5	TGTGCCAGCAGTCCCTCCGGGACAGGGGTTGAGACCCAGTACTTC	CASSPSGTGVETQYF